The rows below give T cell receptor beta chains drawn from one sample of a study of regulatory T cells in long-lasting Graves disease. TCRdb fed the multiplex PCR reads into MiXCR, producing one record per CDR3 protein. This table holds fewer than 550,000 distinct CDR3 sequences, about 22% found once. The specimen comprised peripheral blood mononuclear cells (PBMCs), sampled when the disease was refractory, from a patient treated with antithyroid drugs. All receptors derive from a female donor with Graves disease. CDR3s include the opening cysteine and the closing phenylalanine or tryptophan. The order of the fields is clone size, CDR3 length, D gene, J gene, V gene, CDR3 DNA, CDR3 protein. The D gene is left open where the match is weak. Size values are once, few and many counts, or a class for expanded clones, and some rows have none.

. | 14 | . | TRBJ1-4 | TRBV20-1 | TGCAGTGCTACCCAGACAGAGTTCAATGAAAAACTGTTTTTT | CSATQTEFNEKLFF
. | 15 | . | TRBJ1-5 | TRBV19 | TGTGCCAGTAGACCGACCGGAAGCGGCAATCAGCCCCAGCATTTT | CASRPTGSGNQPQHF
many | 13 | . | TRBJ1-1 | TRBV6-5 | TGTGCCAGCAGTTACGACGGGGACACTGAAGCTTTCTTT | CASSYDGDTEAFF
many | 16 | . | TRBJ1-2 | TRBV15 | TGTGCCACCAGCAGATCGTACAGGGTTGGGCACTATGGCTACACCTTC | CATSRSYRVGHYGYTF
many | 11 | . | TRBJ1-2 | TRBV2 | TGTGCCAGCAGTGGACAGGATGGCTACACCTTC | CASSGQDGYTF
few | 14 | . | TRBJ2-7 | TRBV7-6 | TGTGCCAGCAGCTTAGAGGGCGGGGACTACGAGCAGTACTTC | CASSLEGGDYEQYF
many | 14 | . | TRBJ1-5 | TRBV12-3/TRBV12-4 | TGTGCCAGCAGTTTAGCGCTAAACGATCAGCCCCAGCATTTT | CASSLALNDQPQHF
. | 14 | . | TRBJ2-1 | TRBV29-1 | TGCAGCGTCGCTACGGACAATAAATACAATGAGCAGTTCTTC | CSVATDNKYNEQFF
few | 14 | . | TRBJ2-1 | TRBV12-3/TRBV12-4 | TGTGCCAGCAGTTTCGGTGGCAGCTACAATGAGCAGTTCTTC | CASSFGGSYNEQFF
many | 14 | . | TRBJ1-5 | TRBV28 | TGTGCCAGCAGTCGTAACAGTTATAATCAGCCCCAGCATTTT | CASSRNSYNQPQHF
many | 12 | . | TRBJ1-4 | TRBV12-3/TRBV12-4 | TGTGCCAGCAGTTTCGATAGGCTAAAACTGTTTTTT | CASSFDRLKLFF
. | 15 | . | TRBJ2-6 | TRBV7-2 | TGTGCCAGCAGCCTCCAGGGAGTTGGGGCCAACGTCCTGACTTTC | CASSLQGVGANVLTF
. | 14 | . | TRBJ2-5 | TRBV14 | TGTGCCAGCAGCCAAGCGGGGGGCCGGCAGACCCAGTACTTC | CASSQAGGRQTQYF
. | 17 | TRBD1 | TRBJ2-7 | TRBV4-1 | TGCGCCAGCAGCCAACCCACTCAGGCAGGGGGATCCTACGAGCAGTACTTC | CASSQPTQAGGSYEQYF
many | 15 | TRBD1 | TRBJ2-7 | TRBV12-3/TRBV12-4 | TGTGCCAGCAGTTTAGAGGACAGGGGATTCTACGAGCAGTACTTC | CASSLEDRGFYEQYF
. | 14 | . | TRBJ2-7 | TRBV5-1 | TGCGCCAGCAGCGTCGGGACTCCAACCTACGAGCAGTACTTC | CASSVGTPTYEQYF